This T cell receptor (beta chain) was recorded in a study of shared clonotypes between healthy human individuals. The data were produced by immunoSEQ multiplex PCR, yet TCRdb's version contains in-frame clones alone and is incomplete. The sample has about 1,500,000 clones, more than 95% seen once. This CDR3 spans 14 amino acids. Germline assignment: CDR1 SEHNR and CDR2 FQNEAQ (reference sequence). The ends lost 4 bases at V and 4 bases at J; junction bases unmatched: 5. This clonotype was sampled from a man younger than 40 in good health. Sequences were obtained from naive CD4+ T cells sorted from blood. Regarding subset: CD45RA+ positively selected. The chain recombines TRBV7-9 with TRBJ2-5; the match to TRBD2 covers 8 bases. The CDR3 DNA sequence: TGTGCCAGCAGCTCCCGGGGGGGAGGAGAGACCCAGTACTTC. Translating gives CASSSRGGGETQYF.